This T cell receptor (beta chain) originates from a study of blood T cell repertoires in COVID-19. Overall study: From T cells, B-cell-depleted T cells, or PBMCs came the material, which was cDNA or gDNA.

Methods used by the authors: Scientists estimated how many nucleated cells there were by amplifying reference gene primers. Profiling relied on immunoSEQ multiplex PCR, and the TCRdb table lists in-frame clones only, not all of them. V and J calls and clone size are given by that table; D and trimming were obtained from the DNA. Among over 90,000 clones, around 90% were seen once, and the ten largest hold 5.2%. V was clipped by 8 bases and J by 2 bases; unmatched bases: 6. CDR1 is SEHNR and CDR2 is FQNEAQ in the germline V gene (reference sequence). The CDR3 contains 13 residues. The receptor was derived from a woman in her 50s with COVID-19, enrolled during active disease. Specimen: peripheral blood. This chain uses TRBV7-9 with TRBJ2-7; TRBD1 aligns across 7 bases. Here the CDR3 reads CASQGGRTYEQYF. The CDR3 nucleotides read TGTGCCAGCCAAGGGGGCAGGACCTACGAGCAGTACTTC.